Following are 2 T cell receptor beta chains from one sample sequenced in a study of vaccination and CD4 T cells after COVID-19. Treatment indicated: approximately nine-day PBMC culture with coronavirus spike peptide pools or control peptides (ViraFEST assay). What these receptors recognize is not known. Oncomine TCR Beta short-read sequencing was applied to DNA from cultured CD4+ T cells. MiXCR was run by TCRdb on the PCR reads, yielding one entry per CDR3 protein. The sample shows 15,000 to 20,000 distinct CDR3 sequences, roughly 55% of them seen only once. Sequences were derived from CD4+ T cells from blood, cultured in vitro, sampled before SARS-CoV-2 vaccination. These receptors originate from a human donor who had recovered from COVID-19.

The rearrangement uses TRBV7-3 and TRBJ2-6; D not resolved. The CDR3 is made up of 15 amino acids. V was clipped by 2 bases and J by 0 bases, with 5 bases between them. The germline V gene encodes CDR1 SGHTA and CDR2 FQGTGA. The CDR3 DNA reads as TGTGCCAGCAGCTTAGGACCCTCTGGGGCCAACGTCCTGACTTTC. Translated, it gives CASSLGPSGANVLTF. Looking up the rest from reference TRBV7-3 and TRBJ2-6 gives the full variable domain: GAGVSQTPSNKVTEKGKYVELRCDPISGHTALYWYRQSLGQGPEFLIYFQGTGAADDSGLPNDRFFAVRPEGSVSTLKIQRTERGDSAVYLCASSLGPSGANVLTFGAGSRLTVL.

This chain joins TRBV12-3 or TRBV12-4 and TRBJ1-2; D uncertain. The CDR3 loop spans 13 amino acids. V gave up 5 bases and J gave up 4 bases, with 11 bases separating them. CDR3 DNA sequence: TGTGCCAGCAGTCTACAGCCCTCCTATGGCTACACCTTC. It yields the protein CASSLQPSYGYTF.